This entry lists 12 T cell receptor beta chains sequenced from one sample in a study of CD8 T cells in ankylosing spondylitis. TCRdb re-called the 5' RACE reads with MiXCR, one entry per CDR3 protein. The sample has about 250,000 distinct CDR3 sequences, roughly a quarter seen once; the top ten hold more than 0.6%. Material: blood, either unsorted or a sorted T cell fraction (not recorded which). The receptors derive from a male donor with ankylosing spondylitis or in good health (not recorded which).

This clonotype was counted between two and nine times. The chain employs TRBV10-1 and TRBJ2-5; 7 bases line up with TRBD1. Per germline, CDR1 WNHNN and CDR2 SYGVQD (reference sequence). The CDR3 sequence is 13 residues long. V dropped 8 bases and J dropped 3; count of bases not matched to a gene: 6. The CDR3 here is CASSGQVEETQYF. The CDR3 nucleotides are TGCGCCAGCTCAGGACAGGTCGAAGAGACCCAGTACTTC.

This clonotype was counted ten times or more. V gene TRBV25-1 combines with J gene TRBJ1-1, with D uncertain. The germline V gene encodes CDR1 MGHDK and CDR2 SYGVNS. This CDR3 comprises 12 residues. V lost 3 bases to trimming and J lost 8 bases, with 10 bases between them. The CDR3 loop reads CASSDFDGEAFF. The CDR3 DNA sequence: TGTGCCAGCAGTGACTTCGACGGCGAAGCTTTCTTT.

Only a few counts were recorded for this clonotype. The chain employs TRBV7-2 and TRBJ2-1; 8 bases map to TRBD2. J gave up 0 bases and V 5 bases, and 15 bases lay outside the gene matches. This CDR3 is built from 19 residues. From germline, CDR1 is SGHTA and CDR2 FQGNSA. This CDR3 reads CASSLSGVGAVSSYNEQFF. CDR3 nucleotide sequence: TGTGCCAGCAGCCTTAGCGGGGTTGGAGCGGTGAGCTCCTACAATGAGCAGTTCTTC.

In this sample, this clonotype turned up a few times. One end of the junction is discordant with germline, which a read error may explain. The CDR3 nucleotides are TGTGCTAGCAGCCCCGGACCGACCGGGGAGCTGTTTTTT. Its protein product is CASSPGPTGELFF. The V call is TRBV7-7, the J call TRBJ2-2; D call uncertain. Germline V gene data show CDR1 as SSHAT and CDR2 as FNYEAQ (reference sequence). This CDR3 spans 13 amino acids. Full variable domain (remainder filled in from reference TRBV7-7 and TRBJ2-2): GAGVSQSPRYKVTKRGQDVTLRCDPISSHATLYWYQQALGQGPEFLTYFNYEAQPDKSGLPSDRFSAERPEGSISTLTIQRTEQRDSAMYRCASSPGPTGELFFGEGSRLTVL.

This clonotype was seen repeatedly, ten times or more. The chain combines TRBV10-3 with TRBJ2-1, with 9 bases lining up with TRBD2. Looked up from germline, CDR1 is ENHRY and CDR2 is SYGVKD. The J segment lost 5 bases and the V segment lost 6 bases, leaving 5 bases of the junction unmatched. The CDR3 sequence is 14 residues long. The CDR3 DNA reads as TGTGCCATCAGCGGGACTAGCCAAGACAATGAGCAGTTCTTC. It encodes CAISGTSQDNEQFF.

The CDR3 spells CASSPGGTNFRNEQFF. The CDR3 DNA is TGTGCCAGCTCACCAGGAGGGACGAACTTTCGGAATGAGCAGTTCTTC. The J gene is TRBJ2-1, the V gene TRBV18, with D possibly matching TRBD2 (6 bases). The CDR3 extends over 16 amino acids. With 2 bases removed from V and 7 bases from J, the gap between germline ends came to 18 bases. Germline V gene lookup returns CDR1 KGHSH and CDR2 LQKENI.

This clonotype was detected many times. The chain carries TRBV11-1 and TRBJ2-1; D is uncertain. V was trimmed by 1 base and J by 3 bases, leaving 7 bases between them. CDR3 size: 14 residues. Germline CDR1 SGHAT, CDR2 FQDESV (reference sequence). Here the CDR3 reads CASSLVAVYNEQFF. The CDR3 DNA sequence: TGTGCCAGCAGCTTAGTGGCAGTCTACAATGAGCAGTTCTTC.

This clonotype was found many times. This sequence joins TRBV12-3 or TRBV12-4 and TRBJ1-1; the D gene is possibly TRBD1 (5 bases). The CDR3 contains 14 residues. Trimming took 7 bases from V and 5 from J, leaving 17 bases between them. The CDR3 here is CASTFSGGNTEAFF. CDR3 bases: TGTGCCAGCACCTTCTCGGGGGGTAATACTGAAGCTTTCTTT.

The chain recombines TRBV6-1 with TRBJ2-1, with D unclear. CDR1 is MNHNS, CDR2 SASEGT, per germline. CDR3 length: 15 residues. The germline V and J ends were trimmed by 5 bases and 0 bases, with 11 bases remaining between them. The CDR3 nucleotides read TGTGCCAGCAGTCGGGCCAGGAGCTCCTACAATGAGCAGTTCTTC. This translates into CASSRARSSYNEQFF.

This chain joins TRBV12-3 or TRBV12-4 and TRBJ1-1; no clear D. With 6 bases removed from V and 2 bases from J, the gap between germline ends came to 16 bases. CDR3 size: 15 residues. CDR3 sequence (DNA): TGTGCCAGCAGATCAAGCCGGACGGCTAACACTGAAGCTTTCTTT. Translated, it gives CASRSSRTANTEAFF.

The rearrangement joins TRBV7-9 to TRBJ2-6; D is undetermined. The CDR3 length is 14 residues. CDR1 and CDR2 (germline): SEHNR, FQNEAQ (reference sequence). V gave up 3 bases and J gave up 4 bases, with 7 bases separating them. CDR3 protein: CASSFKGGANVLTF. CDR3 in DNA: TGTGCCAGCAGCTTTAAGGGAGGGGCCAACGTCCTGACTTTC.

The rearrangement links TRBV28 to TRBJ1-4; 8 bases agree with TRBD1. The V gene's germline CDR1 is MDHEN and CDR2 SYDVKM. The V segment lost 6 bases and the J segment 4 bases; nucleotides outside the gene matches: 7. The CDR3 is made up of 15 amino acids. CDR3 bases: TGTGCCAGCAGGTCGACGACAGGGGATAATGAAAAACTGTTTTTT. Encoded protein: CASRSTTGDNEKLFF.